This entry lists 20 T cell receptor beta chains sequenced from one sample in a study of CD8+CD57+ T cells in acquired aplastic anemia. CDR3 and TCR beta VDJ profiling relied on genomic DNA as the template. Each CDR3 protein is one row after TCRdb ran MiXCR on the reads. In the table there are hundreds of thousands of distinct CDR3 sequences, about two thirds of which are singletons. The sample consisted of sorted CD4+, CD8+, or CD8+CD57+ T cells (not recorded which) from PBMCs. The receptors shown here come from a human donor in good health, serving as a control.

The chain employs TRBV14 and TRBJ2-3, with 12 nucleotides matching TRBD2. Trimming cost V 2 bases and J 5 bases; bases outside gene matches: 2. The CDR3 consists of 15 residues. Germline V gene sequence: CDR1 SGHDN, CDR2 FVKESK. CDR3 protein: CASSQRLAGVDTQYF. The CDR3 nucleotides read TGTGCCAGCAGCCAAAGACTAGCGGGGGTAGATACGCAGTATTTT.

V is TRBV6-5 and J is TRBJ1-1; TRBD1 matches at 9 bases. This CDR3 is built from 15 residues. The V gene's germline CDR1 is MNHEY and CDR2 SVGAGI. V dropped 4 bases and J dropped 1; count of bases not matched to a gene: 4. The DNA of the CDR3 is TGTGCCAGCAGTTGGGACAGGGCCGCGAACACTGAAGCTTTCTTT. It yields the protein CASSWDRAANTEAFF.

Ten or more counts support this clonotype. The chain recombines TRBV19 with TRBJ1-2, with 8 bases fitting TRBD1. Germline values: CDR1 LNHDA, CDR2 SQIVND (reference sequence). The V gene end was trimmed by 3 bases and the J gene end by 6 bases; junction bases not matched to a gene: 9. The CDR3 covers 15 residues. This chain's CDR3 is CASSMEAGTGNGYTF. Here the CDR3 DNA reads TGTGCCAGTAGTATGGAGGCCGGGACAGGAAATGGCTACACCTTC.

Concerning this clonotype itself: A read error is possible here, since a much larger clone lies one base away. J is TRBJ1-2 and V is TRBV7-3; TRBD1 matches 7 bases. CDR3 length equals 16 residues. Per germline, CDR1 SGHTA and CDR2 FQGTGA. V was pared by 5 bases and J by 3 bases, with 12 bases of the junction left unmatched. The CDR3 DNA follows: TGTGCCAGCAGCCAAGATCGCAGGGGGGCTCACTATGGCTACACCTTC. This translates into CASSQDRRGAHYGYTF.

The CDR3 spells CASSNNRGSPLHF. Here the CDR3 DNA reads TGTGCCAGTAGTAATAACAGGGGTTCACCCCTCCACTTT. V and J are TRBV19 and TRBJ1-6, with 7 bases fitting TRBD1. CDR1 and CDR2 (germline): LNHDA, SQIVND (reference sequence). This CDR3 region has 13 residues. V lost 4 bases to trimming and J lost 9 bases; unmatched junction nucleotides: 3.

A word on this clonotype: The junction differs from germline at one of its ends, possibly a read error. The chain combines TRBV20-1 with TRBJ1-1; D may be TRBD1 (5 bases). There are 11 residues in the CDR3. Germline V CDR1 and CDR2: DFQATT, SNEGSKA (reference sequence). The CDR3 bases are TGCAGTGCTAGTTTTAGAAGGCAGGGTGTCTTT. Translation: CSASFRRQGVF.

Comment on this clonotype: Because the CDR3 is missing its conserved closing phenylalanine or tryptophan, this is likely a read error. The gene calls are TRBV2 and TRBJ2-7, with a tentative D call TRBD1 (5 bases). Trimming stripped 6 bases from V and 10 bases from J, with 25 bases between. The germline CDR1 and CDR2 sequences are SNHLY and FYNNEI. The CDR3 covers 15 residues. Written as DNA, the CDR3 is TGTGCCAGCAGCGTAGAGTGGCAGGGCTCCTTCGAACAGTACTCC. Its translation: CASSVEWQGSFEQYS.

This clonotype was seen ten or more times. The gene calls are TRBV20-1 and TRBJ1-1; no clear D gene. Trimming left V 1 base short and J 1 base short, with 7 bases between. The CDR3 loop spans 13 amino acids. Germline V gene data show CDR1 as DFQATT and CDR2 as SNEGSKA (reference sequence). The CDR3 is CSARAKENTEAFF. For the CDR3, the DNA is TGCAGTGCTAGAGCTAAGGAGAACACTGAAGCTTTCTTT.

This clonotype has just a few counts. Given the absence of the conserved phenylalanine or tryptophan at the CDR3 end, a read error is likely. No DNA is shown, since the ends of the CDR3 on it are uncertain; the CDR3 is the one TCRdb lists. This chain connects TRBV10-3 to TRBJ2-7; the table's D call TRBD2 went unverified against the DNA. The CDR3 is 11 residues long, counting both termini. Germline V CDR1 and CDR2: ENHRY, SYGVKD. This chain's CDR3 is CAISESGQGLT.

This chain joins TRBV7-2 and TRBJ1-2; TRBD1 is a possible D gene (5 bases). V was shortened by 1 base and J by 11 bases, with 20 bases between the two germline ends. Germline assignment: CDR1 SGHTA and CDR2 FQGNSA. The length of the CDR3 is 15 residues. As DNA, the CDR3 is TGTGCCAGCAGCTTAGTAGCCAGGGAGCGACGGGGGTACACCTTC. Amino acids: CASSLVARERRGYTF.

In the case of this clonotype: It is likely a read error, because the conserved phenylalanine at the end of the CDR3 is missing. The rearrangement joins TRBV7-3 to TRBJ1-2, with D tentatively TRBD1 (6 bases). The germline V gene has CDR1 SGHTA and CDR2 FQGTGA. The CDR3 totals 13 residues. Deletions cut 5 bases from V and 9 bases from J, with 16 bases between. Written as DNA, the CDR3 is TGTGCCAGCAGCCCGGACAGCGGAGATAGCTACACCGTG. Encoded protein: CASSPDSGDSYTV.

This clonotype occurred many times. This chain connects TRBV4-3 to TRBJ1-1, with D hard to call. The CDR3 length is 13 residues. The germline V gene encodes CDR1 LGHNA and CDR2 YSLEER. The ends were cut back, 5 bases at V and 1 base at J, with 8 bases in the middle. In DNA, the CDR3 is TGCGCCAGCAGCAGACGTAAGAACACTGAAGCTTTCTTT. The encoded protein is CASSRRKNTEAFF.

This clonotype has at least ten counts. The V gene is TRBV2, the J gene TRBJ2-1; D not certain. Germline V gene data show CDR1 as SNHLY and CDR2 as FYNNEI. This CDR3 is built from 11 residues. With 4 bases removed from V and 7 bases from J, the gap between germline ends came to 5 bases. CDR3 sequence (DNA): TGTGCCAGCAGTGTCGGTAATGAGCAGTTCTTC. This sequence encodes CASSVGNEQFF. The full variable domain, its missing parts supplied by reference TRBV2 and TRBJ2-1, is EPEVTQTPSHQVTQMGQEVILRCVPISNHLYFYWYRQILGQKVEFLVSFYNNEISEKSEIFDDQFSVERPDGSNFTLKIRSTKLEDSAMYFCASSVGNEQFFGPGTRLTVL.

The gene calls are TRBV20-1 and TRBJ1-1, with 7 positions matching TRBD1. CDR3 size: 13 residues. In germline, CDR1 is DFQATT, CDR2 SNEGSKA (reference sequence). The trim removed 6 bases at V and 8 bases at J, leaving 12 bases unmatched. CDR3 region: CSATYRGPAEAFF. In DNA, the CDR3 is TGCAGTGCCACATACAGGGGTCCCGCAGAAGCTTTCTTT.

To note about this clonotype: Because the CDR3 is missing its conserved closing phenylalanine or tryptophan, this is likely a read error. The limits of the CDR3 on the DNA are not certain, so only TCRdb's listed CDR3 is given. The gene calls are TRBV2 and TRBJ2-7; the table's D call, TRBD1, was not checked against the DNA. The germline CDR1 and CDR2 sequences are SNHLY and FYNNEI. The CDR3 extends over 15 residues, inclusive of both ends. CDR3 residues: CASSEATAQPQQLGD.

This clonotype was found many times. The V gene is TRBV10-3, the J gene TRBJ2-7; 9 bases agree with TRBD2. Germline CDR1 and CDR2: ENHRY and SYGVKD. J lost 2 bases, V lost 3 bases, and 11 bases had no gene match. The CDR3 runs 17 residues. CDR3 sequence reads: CAISESISGGRTYEQYF. The CDR3 region has the DNA TGTGCCATCAGTGAATCTATTAGCGGGGGCCGAACCTACGAGCAGTACTTC.

This clonotype was observed a single time. The chain uses TRBV7-2 and TRBJ2-7, with D unresolved. The CDR3 has 15 residues. V gave up 5 bases and J gave up 13 bases, with 27 bases separating them. Germline-derived CDR1 and CDR2 are SGHTA and FQGNSA. In DNA form, the CDR3 reads TGTGCCAGCAGCAGTGATGTAGGGCAAGAGACCCAGTACTACTTC. Its translation: CASSSDVGQETQYYF. Full variable domain (rest looked up from reference TRBV7-2 and TRBJ2-7): GAGVSQSPSNKVTEKGKDVELRCDPISGHTALYWYRQSLGQGLEFLIYFQGNSAPDKSGLPSDRFSAERTGGSVSTLTIQRTQQEDSAVYLCASSSDVGQETQYYFGPGTRLTVT.

This clonotype was seen many times. This sequence joins TRBV2 and TRBJ1-5, with a weak D call TRBD1 (5 bases). The CDR3 is made up of 13 amino acids. V dropped 8 bases and J dropped 0 bases, with 8 bases sitting between them. Germline CDR1 reads SNHLY; CDR2 reads FYNNEI. The CDR3 spells CASRGDSNQPQHF. As DNA, the CDR3 is TGTGCCAGCCGGGGGGATAGCAATCAGCCCCAGCATTTT.

About this clonotype: Sequence at one end of the junction differs from germline and may be a read error. The CDR3 DNA reads TGTGCCAGCACTCATCACAGGAGGGACACCATATCTTTT. Encoded protein: CASTHHRRDTISF. V is TRBV6-1 and J is TRBJ1-3, with D possibly being TRBD1 (6 bases). CDR3 length: 13 residues. The V gene's germline CDR1 is MNHNS and CDR2 SASEGT.

There are many counts of this clonotype. The chain employs TRBV10-3 and TRBJ2-3; 7 bases match TRBD1. The length of the CDR3 is 13 residues. The V and J ends lost 7 bases and 0 bases, in that order; junction bases with no gene match: 1. Germline CDR1 ENHRY, CDR2 SYGVKD. The CDR3 reads CAIKDRSTDTQYF. In nucleotides, the CDR3 is TGTGCCATCAAGGACAGGAGCACAGATACGCAGTATTTT.